These T cell receptor beta chains were read from a single sample in a study of molecular identifiers for immune sequencing clone quantification. TCRdb independently ran MiXCR on the PCR reads; one entry per CDR3 protein. This table has nearly 650,000 distinct CDR3 sequences, around 25% appearing once. The sample was naive CD8+ T cells from blood, with Jurkat cell RNA spiked in. The receptor source for this set is a human donor in good health. Some libraries in this study had Jurkat cell RNA spiked in. The conserved cysteine and the conserved F or W are not part of the CDR3 here. D genes are given only for firm matches.

d_call	v_call	j_call	cdr3_aa
NA	TRBV29-1	TRBJ2-1	SEEGQTNEQF
NA	TRBV7-9	TRBJ1-4	ASSLGEDRFATNEKLF
NA	TRBV19	TRBJ2-2	ASSSFRQGKGSGELF
TRBD1	TRBV30	TRBJ2-7	AWAGTGIYEQY
TRBD1	TRBV5-6	TRBJ2-7	ASSLDRGLHEQY
NA	TRBV25-1	TRBJ2-5	ASSAQKVQPSEETQY
NA	TRBV28	TRBJ1-2	ASSPFGERDGYT
NA	TRBV12-3/TRBV12-4	TRBJ1-5	ASSPGGVVQPQH
NA	TRBV7-6	TRBJ2-1	ASSLIGGNKNEQF
TRBD1	TRBV29-1	TRBJ1-2	SVEAGPGGEGYGYT
TRBD1	TRBV30	TRBJ2-2	AWDTGGIGELF
TRBD2	TRBV12-3/TRBV12-4	TRBJ2-6	ASRTGGSGANVLT
NA	TRBV20-1	TRBJ2-7	SARERYEQY
NA	TRBV20-1	TRBJ2-5	SAQESSYQETQY
NA	TRBV4-1	TRBJ1-1	ASSQIGGALNTEAF
TRBD1	TRBV13	TRBJ1-6	ASSLGLTGAYSPLH
NA	TRBV7-9	TRBJ1-2	ASSLVPGTIYGYT
NA	TRBV7-3	TRBJ2-6	ASGLGVTSGANVLT
NA	TRBV10-1	TRBJ2-1	ASSEVHGEQF
NA	TRBV29-1	TRBJ2-2	SVEKEHTGELF
NA	TRBV20-1	TRBJ2-7	SARGRLDLYNTYEQY
NA	TRBV27	TRBJ2-5	ASSSSPRGGSETQY
NA	TRBV7-9	TRBJ2-1	ASRGTAAYNEQF
NA	TRBV3-1	TRBJ2-7	ASSRPAGEQY
TRBD2	TRBV20-1	TRBJ2-2	SARDYANTGELF
NA	TRBV7-6	TRBJ1-1	ASSFASGTEAF